The sequence of this T cell receptor beta chain was determined in a study of T cell responses to AZD1222 COVID-19 vaccine. Study findings and constraints: Breadth and depth of Spike-specific TCRs rose after two AZD1222 doses.

TCRdb's copy holds only in-frame clones and misses some; the assay was immunoSEQ multiplex PCR. The sample carries over 50,000 clones, roughly four fifths recorded once. As concerns this clone: Antigen specificity is unknown.

From germline, CDR1 is LNHDA and CDR2 SQIVND (reference sequence). V was clipped by 4 bases and J by 4 bases; unmatched bases: 7. The CDR3 spans 16 residues. The chain uses TRBV19 and TRBJ2-3; 11 bases are a match to TRBD2. This clonotype was sampled from an adult who received the AZD1222 COVID-19 vaccine. The sample in question was peripheral blood, obtained 28 days after the second AZD1222 dose. The CDR3 loop is CASSTRLAGGSDTQYF. The CDR3 DNA follows: TGTGCCAGTAGTACGCGGCTAGCGGGAGGATCAGATACGCAGTATTTT.